The 27 T cell receptor beta chains in this list originate from one sample, sequenced in a study of regulatory T cells in long-lasting Graves disease. Time point meaning: newly diagnosed GD, antithyroid drugs for less than 3 months. PBMCs were the source of the RNA used for TCR sequencing. The TCR beta library used iRepertoire HTBI primers with Arm-PCR amplification of CDR3. MiXCR, run by TCRdb on the multiplex PCR reads, gives a single entry per CDR3 protein. The sample has about 360,000 distinct CDR3 sequences; around 15% are singletons. Another study also made use of these data, one on T cells in Graves' hyperthyroidism and ophthalmopathy.

The input for sequencing was peripheral blood mononuclear cells (PBMCs), taken at new diagnosis, from a patient treated with antithyroid drugs. The receptors originated from a woman aged 18-29 years with Graves disease.

This clonotype was picked up many times. The genes are TRBV5-1 and TRBJ2-7; D is ambiguous. The V end was cut by 1 base, the J end by 2 bases, with 7 bases between. This CDR3 spans 13 amino acids. Germline CDR1 is SGHRS and CDR2 is YFSETQ. The DNA of the CDR3 is TGCGCCAGCAGCTTGATCGATCCCTACGAGCAGTACTTC. Translating gives CASSLIDPYEQYF.

In regard to this clonotype: A much larger clone is a single base away; this may be a read error. The chain joins TRBV20-1 to TRBJ2-7; D might be TRBD2 (5 bases). Germline V CDR1 and CDR2: DFQATT, SNEGSKA (reference sequence). The CDR3 loop spans 14 amino acids. In DNA form, the CDR3 reads TGCAGTGCTAGTTTCAGTGCTAGCTCCCACGAGCAGTACTTC. Its protein is CSASFSASSHEQYF.

There are many counts of this clonotype. The chain combines TRBV3-1 with TRBJ2-5, with 9 bases lining up with TRBD2. Germline CDR1 LGHDT, CDR2 YNNKEL (reference sequence). The CDR3 runs to 14 residues. The ends lost 4 bases at V and 2 bases at J; junction bases unmatched: 2. DNA of the CDR3: TGTGCCAGCAGCCGGGCGGGGGGGCAAGAGACCCAGTACTTC. As protein: CASSRAGGQETQYF.

This clonotype was recorded many times. The rearrangement links TRBV11-2 to TRBJ2-7; TRBD1 matches at 10 bases. CDR3 length: 15 amino acids. Germline CDR1 and CDR2: SGHAT and FQNNGV. The V gene end was trimmed by 0 bases and the J gene end by 4 bases; junction bases not matched to a gene: 3. CDR3 residues: CASSLELGQGYEQYF. The CDR3 coding sequence is TGTGCCAGCAGCTTAGAGTTGGGACAGGGGTACGAGCAGTACTTC.

There are many counts of this clonotype. This chain connects TRBV7-8 to TRBJ2-3; 14 bases line up with TRBD2. Germline loops: CDR1 SGHVS, CDR2 FQNEAQ. The V segment lost 1 base and the J segment 2 bases; nucleotides outside the gene matches: 14. This CDR3 has 21 amino acids. The CDR3 sequence: CASSLEWTSGGRWGLTDTQYF. CDR3 nucleotides: TGTGCCAGCAGCTTAGAGTGGACTAGCGGGGGGCGTTGGGGTCTCACAGATACGCAGTATTTT.

The table lists this clonotype with many counts. The chain carries TRBV11-2 and TRBJ2-5, with 9 bases matching TRBD2. CDR1 and CDR2 from the germline V gene are SGHAT and FQNNGV. Losses at the gene ends were 0 bases for V and 2 bases for J; bases not matched to a gene: 13. The CDR3 contains 19 residues. CDR3 nucleotides: TGTGCCAGCAGCTTAGATCCCCTAGCGGGGAGGAGGGCTCAAGAGACCCAGTACTTC. Its protein is CASSLDPLAGRRAQETQYF.

This clonotype was counted many times. The rearrangement uses TRBV6-5 and TRBJ2-1, with unresolved D. Deletions cut 2 bases from V and 1 base from J, with 9 bases between. The CDR3 loop spans 15 amino acids. Germline V gene data show CDR1 as MNHEY and CDR2 as SVGAGI. As DNA, the CDR3 is TGTGCCAGCAGTTACGACTGGAATTCCTACAATGAGCAGTTCTTC. It yields the protein CASSYDWNSYNEQFF.

This chain links TRBV4-2 with TRBJ1-5; the D gene is possibly TRBD1 (6 bases). Trimming cost V 3 bases and J 3 bases, with 12 bases left between them. Germline-derived CDR1 and CDR2 are LGHNA and YNFKEQ. CDR3 length equals 15 residues. The CDR3, as DNA: TGTGCCAGCAGCCAGACGGACAGTTCCAATCAGCCCCAGCATTTT. Protein product: CASSQTDSSNQPQHF.

In its sample, this clonotype was seen many times. The rearrangement uses TRBV5-5 and TRBJ2-1, with 11 bases identical to TRBD2. Per germline, CDR1 SGHKS and CDR2 YYEKEE (reference sequence). J gave up 8 bases and V 5 bases, and 15 bases lay outside the gene matches. CDR3 length equals 17 residues. The CDR3 here is CASSSLAGGHSIHEQFF. Written as DNA, the CDR3 is TGTGCCAGCAGTTCCCTAGCGGGGGGCCACAGTATACATGAGCAGTTCTTC.

Many counts were recorded for this clonotype. The chain employs TRBV3-1 and TRBJ2-3; TRBD2 agrees at 8 bases. The ends lost 0 bases at V and 7 bases at J; junction bases unmatched: 3. Germline V gene sequence: CDR1 LGHDT, CDR2 YNNKEL (reference sequence). The CDR3 totals 14 residues. CDR3: CASSQEAGENTQYF. The CDR3, as DNA: TGTGCCAGCAGCCAAGAAGCGGGGGAGAATACGCAGTATTTT.

This clonotype was counted many times. V is TRBV28 and J is TRBJ2-1, with 7 bases aligning to TRBD2. This CDR3 region has 21 residues. The germline V gene has CDR1 MDHEN and CDR2 SYDVKM. Trimming at V came to 5 bases and at J to 4 bases, leaving 26 bases not matched to a gene. DNA for the CDR3: TGTGCCAGCAGTCCCCCCCCTAGCGGAGCTCCCCTATCCCCCACTTACAATGAGCAGTTCTTC. The encoded protein is CASSPPPSGAPLSPTYNEQFF.

There are many counts of this clonotype. The V call is TRBV28, the J call TRBJ1-1; the D is unclear. Germline V gene lookup returns CDR1 MDHEN and CDR2 SYDVKM. The CDR3 has 10 amino acids. V shed 2 bases and J shed 8 bases, with 3 bases lying between them. CDR3 nucleotide sequence: TGTGCCAGCAGTTTACCAGAAGCTTTCTTT. Translated: CASSLPEAFF.

This clonotype was recorded at least ten times. CDR3 region: CASSPGHRGTDTQYF. The CDR3 DNA follows: TGCGCCAGCAGCCCCGGACACCGAGGGACAGATACGCAGTATTTT. V usage is TRBV5-1 and J usage is TRBJ2-3, with D perhaps assigned TRBD1 or TRBD2 (5 bases each). The germline CDR1 and CDR2 sequences are SGHRS and YFSETQ. V was pared by 4 bases and J by 3 bases, with 15 bases between. The CDR3 has 15 amino acids.

This clonotype showed up many times. The CDR3 reads CASSLAPQLYTDTQYF. In DNA, the CDR3 is TGCGCCAGCAGCTTGGCCCCACAACTTTACACAGATACGCAGTATTTT. The chain couples TRBV5-1 to TRBJ2-3; D is uncertain. The CDR3 runs 16 residues. The ends were cut back, 0 bases at V and 2 bases at J, with 13 bases in the middle. CDR1 and CDR2 (germline): SGHRS, YFSETQ.

This clonotype was detected a few times. V and J are TRBV29-1 and TRBJ2-4; a weak D match, TRBD2 (6 bases). Germline values: CDR1 SQVTM, CDR2 ANQGSEA. V lost 6 bases and J lost 0, with 9 bases in between. This CDR3 comprises 13 residues. CDR3 amino acids: CSVEGLAKNIQYF. The CDR3 DNA sequence: TGCAGCGTGGAGGGACTAGCCAAAAACATTCAGTACTTC.

The rearrangement joins TRBV27 to TRBJ2-5, with 14 bases fitting TRBD2. The J segment lost 5 bases and the V segment lost 4 bases, leaving 6 bases of the junction unmatched. In germline, CDR1 is MNHEY, CDR2 SMNVEV (reference sequence). This CDR3 region has 16 residues. DNA of the CDR3: TGTGCCAGCAGTTCTCGACTAGCGGGGGGGCGTGAGACCCAGTACTTC. Its translation is CASSSRLAGGRETQYF.

This clonotype was found a few times. V and J are TRBV20-1 and TRBJ1-3, with D possibly TRBD1 on 5 matching bases. The V end was cut by 6 bases, the J end by 2 bases, with 11 bases between. The CDR3 totals 13 residues. Germline values: CDR1 DFQATT, CDR2 SNEGSKA (reference sequence). CDR3 bases: TGCAGTGCCTCGGAGACAGCTGGAAACACCATATATTTT. This sequence encodes CSASETAGNTIYF.

This clonotype was seen repeatedly, ten times or more. The chain employs TRBV11-2 and TRBJ2-3, with 7 positions matching TRBD1. Unmatched junction bases numbered 6, after V lost 6 bases and J lost 0 bases. Germline V gene sequence: CDR1 SGHAT, CDR2 FQNNGV. This CDR3 is 15 amino acids long. CDR3 DNA: TGTGCCAGCAGTTTGGGGGACAGAAGCACAGATACGCAGTATTTT. This translates into CASSLGDRSTDTQYF.

This clonotype was detected many times. The V call is TRBV2, the J call TRBJ1-2, with a possible D match to TRBD1 (6 bases). The CDR3 sequence is 16 residues long. Trimming cost V 3 bases and J 4 bases, with 18 bases left between them. The germline gives CDR1 SNHLY, CDR2 FYNNEI. The CDR3 is CASSETRTANRYGYTF. The DNA of the CDR3 is TGTGCCAGCAGTGAGACGCGGACAGCGAACCGCTATGGCTACACCTTC.

This clonotype was observed a few times. The V gene is TRBV5-4, the J gene TRBJ2-1; D gene uncertain. Gene TRBJ2-5 matches the end of the DNA better, so the J call may be wrong. The CDR3 has 12 amino acids. Germline-derived CDR1 and CDR2 are SGHNT and YYREEE (reference sequence). The CDR3 nucleotides are TGTGCCAGCAGCTGGGCCCAAGAGACCCAGTACTTC. This sequence encodes CASSWAQETQYF.

The chain recombines TRBV20-1 with TRBJ2-1, with D perhaps being TRBD1 or TRBD2 (5 bases each). Germline lookup yields CDR1 DFQATT and CDR2 SNEGSKA (reference sequence). CDR3 size: 14 residues. Trimming took off 4 bases at V and 2 bases at J, with 12 bases between the two ends. The CDR3 bases are TGCAGTGCTACCTTTGTGGGGGCCTACAATGAGCAGTTCTTC. This gives the protein CSATFVGAYNEQFF.

Comment on this clonotype: This is likely an artifact of a read error, given a far larger clone one base away. The J gene is TRBJ2-7, the V gene TRBV7-9; TRBD2 matches at 8 bases. There are 15 residues in the CDR3. Germline CDR1 SEHNR, CDR2 FQNEAQ (reference sequence). The junction had 8 bases not matched to a gene; V was cut back by 7 bases and J by 0 bases. The chain's CDR3 is CASITGGEYSYEQYF. The CDR3 DNA sequence: TGTGCCAGCATCACCGGGGGGGAATACTCCTACGAGCAGTACTTC.

This clonotype was counted between two and nine times. The chain recombines TRBV19 with TRBJ1-2, with D unclear. Trimming shortened V by 3 bases and J by 4 bases, and 9 bases separated the two germline ends. CDR1 LNHDA and CDR2 SQIVND come from the germline V gene (reference sequence). This CDR3 is built from 13 residues. In nucleotides, the CDR3 is TGTGCCAGTAGTATTTCGGGTCTCTATGGCTACACCTTC. It codes for CASSISGLYGYTF.

This clonotype was recorded only once. This chain uses TRBV19 with TRBJ1-2; a possible D gene is TRBD1 (5 bases). Germline CDR1 reads LNHDA; CDR2 reads SQIVND (reference sequence). The CDR3 loop spans 11 amino acids. The V gene lost 7 bases and the J gene lost 10 bases, with 13 bases spanning the gap. The CDR3 nucleotides are TGTGCCAGTACTGTCGGGGGTGCCTACACCTTC. This encodes CASTVGGAYTF.

This clonotype has at least ten counts. The junction shows a germline mismatch at one end, possibly a read error. The gene calls are TRBV5-1 and TRBJ2-3, with TRBD2 identical over 10 bases. Per germline, CDR1 SGHRS and CDR2 YFSETQ. The CDR3 is 14 residues long. The CDR3 DNA follows: TGTGCCAGCAGCTTGACTAGCGGGCGAGATACGCAGTATTTT. It yields the protein CASSLTSGRDTQYF.

At least ten counts were recorded for this clonotype. V is TRBV2 and J is TRBJ2-7, with 7 bases that match TRBD2. The CDR3 has 17 residues. Trimming took 6 bases from V and 0 from J; bases not matched to a gene: 14. Germline V gives CDR1 SNHLY, CDR2 FYNNEI. CDR3 sequence (DNA): TGTGCCAGCAGAGAGGGCCCCGGGGGGTTAAGCTCCTACGAGCAGTACTTC. It translates to CASREGPGGLSSYEQYF.

There are many counts of this clonotype. This chain joins TRBV12-3 or TRBV12-4 and TRBJ1-4, with D possibly matching TRBD1 (5 bases). V shed 4 bases and J shed 5 bases, with 14 bases lying between them. CDR3 length: 15 residues. In DNA form, the CDR3 reads TGTGCCAGCAGTTCACCCCGGACACGGAATGAAAAACTGTTTTTT. This sequence encodes CASSSPRTRNEKLFF.